The rows below give T cell receptor beta chains drawn from one sample of a study of identical twins. TCRdb redid the calling of the 5' RACE reads with MiXCR, one entry per CDR3 protein. The sample includes hundreds of thousands of distinct CDR3 sequences, roughly 6% of them seen just once. Sequencing input: naive T cells sorted from blood. Receptors were obtained from a man aged 18 to 29 in good health. Each CDR3 is given with its conserved first and last residue. D genes are given only for firm matches. Clone size is shown for a subset of rows, as once, few, many or a class of expanded clone.

many,TRBJ2-3,.,TRBV5-5,TGTGCCAGCAGCTTGGAACAGGTGGGAGATACGCAGTATTTT,CASSLEQVGDTQYF
.,TRBJ2-5,.,TRBV7-9,TGTGCCAGCAGCCAGCGACAGCCCTCGTTC,CASSQRQPSF
few,TRBJ1-3,TRBD1,TRBV2,TGTGCCAGCAGAACCGGGACAGGGTGGCTAAACACCATATATTTT,CASRTGTGWLNTIYF
many,TRBJ2-1,TRBD1,TRBV10-3,TGTGCCATCAGTAATAGGGGACAGGTATACAATGAGCAGTTCTTC,CAISNRGQVYNEQFF
.,TRBJ1-5,.,TRBV30,TGTGCCTGGAGTGAGGGAGGTCAGCCCCAGCATTTT,CAWSEGGQPQHF
many,TRBJ2-1,.,TRBV12-3/TRBV12-4,TGTGCCAGCACCTTGGACGGTCGGAATTACAATGAGCAGTTCTTC,CASTLDGRNYNEQFF
.,TRBJ2-1,TRBD2,TRBV11-2,TGTGCCAGCAGCTTAGGACTACTAGCGGGTGAATTCCACGACACCTACAATGAGCAGTTCTTC,CASSLGLLAGEFHDTYNEQFF
few,TRBJ2-1,TRBD2,TRBV10-3,TGTGCCATCAGTGAGGGCGGGAGGAGGAGTGAGCAGTTCTTC,CAISEGGRRSEQFF
many,TRBJ2-1,TRBD2,TRBV7-9,TGTGCCAGCAGCGGGAGGGACGGCAATGAGCAGTTCTTC,CASSGRDGNEQFF
.,TRBJ2-3,.,TRBV7-2,TGTGCCAGCAGCGCTCGACTAGAACCCTATACGCAGTATTTT,CASSARLEPYTQYF
many,TRBJ2-1,.,TRBV5-1,TGCGCCAGCAGCTTGGGTAGACTATATGAGCAGTTCTTC,CASSLGRLYEQFF
few,TRBJ2-7,TRBD1,TRBV7-9,TGTGCCAGCAGACAAGCCGGGACAGGGGAGGGCGAGCAGTACTTC,CASRQAGTGEGEQYF
.,TRBJ2-3,.,TRBV11-1,TGTGCCAGCAGCTTAGAACCCCTCCCTCCCACAGATACGCAGTATTTT,CASSLEPLPPTDTQYF
.,TRBJ2-3,TRBD2,TRBV11-2,TGTGCCAGCAGCTTATTACTAGCGGGAAGCCAGGGGGGGTATTTT,CASSLLLAGSQGGYF
many,TRBJ2-1,TRBD2,TRBV12-3/TRBV12-4,TGTGCCAGCAGTCTAATTTTTACCGGGACTAGCGGCCCCAATGAGCAGTTCTTC,CASSLIFTGTSGPNEQFF
.,TRBJ2-4,.,TRBV11-1,TGTGCCAGCAGCTATCGCGGGTCAAACATTCAGTACTTC,CASSYRGSNIQYF
.,TRBJ1-1,TRBD1,TRBV6-1,TGTGCCAGCAGGCAGACAGGGGGGAACACTGAAGCTTTCTTT,CASRQTGGNTEAFF
.,TRBJ2-7,.,TRBV4-2,TGTGCCAGCAGCCAAGAAGTAAGGACTTCTCTTGGGGCCTACGAGCAGTACTTC,CASSQEVRTSLGAYEQYF
many,TRBJ2-1,.,TRBV12-3/TRBV12-4,TGTGCCAGCAGGTTAGGTAGTGAGCAGTTCTTC,CASRLGSEQFF
many,TRBJ1-1,.,TRBV5-1,TGCGCCAGCACCCTGGTCATCGGGAACACTGAAGCTTTCTTT,CASTLVIGNTEAFF
few,TRBJ2-5,TRBD2,TRBV27,TGTGCCACCCAGGGGACTAGCGGCGTGGGAGAGACCCAGTACTTC,CATQGTSGVGETQYF
many,TRBJ2-1,TRBD2,TRBV6-2/TRBV6-3,TGTGCCAGCAGTTATTCTAGCGGGAATTACAATGAGCAGTTCTTC,CASSYSSGNYNEQFF
many,TRBJ2-6,.,TRBV12-3/TRBV12-4,TGTGCCATACTCCCCTCTGGGGCCAACGTCCTGACTTTC,CAILPSGANVLTF
few,TRBJ2-7,TRBD2,TRBV30,TGTGCCTGGAGCGACCTAGCGGGTCTCACTCTCATGTACTTC,CAWSDLAGLTLMYF
many,TRBJ2-1,TRBD1,TRBV9,TGTGCCAGCAGCGCCATGACAGGGGTCTCCCGGGTCTGGCATGAGCAGTTCTTC,CASSAMTGVSRVWHEQFF
few,TRBJ1-5,.,TRBV11-2,TGTGCCAGCAGCTTACTGTTGGGTTCTGGCAATCAGCCCCAGCATTTT,CASSLLLGSGNQPQHF